This TCR beta chain was recorded in a study of cytotoxic CD8 clonotypes in ibrutinib-treated CLL. Cryopreserved PBMCs supplied 2 to 2.5 micrograms of genomic DNA for TCR beta libraries. Sequenced by immunoSEQ multiplex PCR; TCRdb stores in-frame clones only, minus some. This table has tens of thousands of clones, around 52% appearing once. Study-level findings and limits: Clonality at baseline surpassed age-matched healthy donors and tracked circulating CD8+ T-cell counts.

With respect to this clone: As yet, its antigen is unknown.

The clonotype originates from a human donor with chronic lymphocytic leukemia. This sample comprised PBMCs, obtained after 12 months of ibrutinib treatment.

Here the CDR3 reads CASSYGGRGYGYTF. CDR3 in DNA: TGTGCCAGCAGTTACGGGGGACGGGGCTATGGCTACACCTTC. The rearrangement uses TRBV6-6 and TRBJ1-2; perhaps TRBD1 as D (5 bases). Trimming left V 2 bases short and J 4 bases short, with 11 bases between. The V gene's germline CDR1 is MNHNY and CDR2 SVGAGI (reference sequence). The CDR3 is 14 residues long.